Listed below are T cell receptor beta chains from one sample, sequenced in a study of CD8+CD57+ T cells in acquired aplastic anemia. TCRdb processed the reads anew with MiXCR; each CDR3 protein has one entry. Of 200,000 to 250,000 distinct CDR3 sequences listed, 61% are singletons. Sequenced input: sorted CD4+, CD8+, or CD8+CD57+ T cells (not recorded which) from PBMCs. The receptors were sampled from a human donor in good health. Each CDR3 is given with its conserved first and last residue. Clone size is not always given. Where it is, it says once, few, many or a class for expanded clones.

len: 13
v_gene: TRBV19
abundance: NA
CDR3aa: CASSPQGNYGYTF

len: 14
v_gene: TRBV12-3/TRBV12-4
abundance: NA
CDR3aa: CASSLGVTSYEQYF

len: 13
v_gene: TRBV20-1
abundance: NA
CDR3aa: CSAVRTAPHEQYF

len: 16
v_gene: TRBV7-9
abundance: NA
CDR3aa: CASSLVVLGSTDTQYF

len: 15
v_gene: TRBV24-1
abundance: few
CDR3aa: CATSATTGTAYGYTF

len: 16
v_gene: TRBV19
abundance: NA
CDR3aa: CASSTGQAFSGNTIYF

len: 16
v_gene: TRBV11-1
abundance: NA
CDR3aa: CASSLVPTATNYGYTF

len: 14
v_gene: TRBV12-5
abundance: NA
CDR3aa: CASAVQGGDTEAFF

len: 17
v_gene: TRBV7-2
abundance: many
CDR3aa: CASSLEHTGSLGYGYTF

len: 13
v_gene: TRBV7-8
abundance: NA
CDR3aa: CASSPGGGLGYTF

len: 12
v_gene: TRBV15
abundance: NA
CDR3aa: CATSVRGDEQFF

len: 16
v_gene: TRBV7-9
abundance: NA
CDR3aa: CASSQEIRAGLSEQYF

len: 15
v_gene: TRBV30
abundance: NA
CDR3aa: CAWSVAGLANYGYTF

len: 14
v_gene: TRBV4-1
abundance: NA
CDR3aa: CASSQEGTAYGYTF

len: 16
v_gene: TRBV4-1
abundance: many
CDR3aa: CASSQDRGQGSAGYTF

len: 12
v_gene: TRBV7-3
abundance: NA
CDR3aa: CASSFGDNEQFF

len: 15
v_gene: TRBV7-8
abundance: NA
CDR3aa: CASSTGLAATDTQYF

len: 16
v_gene: TRBV29-1
abundance: many
CDR3aa: CSVGGGGGGAGYEQYF

len: 14
v_gene: TRBV5-1
abundance: NA
CDR3aa: CASSRRTGEETQYF

len: 13
v_gene: TRBV28
abundance: few
CDR3aa: CASRGLVIDEQFF

len: 13
v_gene: TRBV12-3/TRBV12-4
abundance: few
CDR3aa: CASQRDSLYEQYF

len: 14
v_gene: TRBV6-2/TRBV6-3
abundance: many
CDR3aa: CAAETGSGANVLTF

len: 14
v_gene: TRBV2
abundance: NA
CDR3aa: CASSWAGNQETQYF

len: 15
v_gene: TRBV7-2
abundance: NA
CDR3aa: CASSPRTVYNSPLHF

len: 16
v_gene: TRBV28
abundance: many
CDR3aa: CASSRPGTGFPYEQYF

len: 14
v_gene: TRBV5-1
abundance: NA
CDR3aa: CASSFGTGYNEQFF

len: 14
v_gene: TRBV2
abundance: NA
CDR3aa: CARGTSGSRNEQFF